Listed here are 8 T cell receptor beta chains from one sample, sequenced in a study of Graves' ophthalmopathy and Graves' hyperthyroidism. For repertoire sequencing, the TCR beta CDR3 regions were amplified from RNA transcripts. An opening RT-PCR round employed HTBI primers and preceded a second-round multiplex PCR. MiXCR was run by TCRdb on the multiplex PCR reads, yielding one entry per CDR3 protein. The repertoire holds over a million distinct CDR3 sequences, with about two fifths as singletons. Sequenced input: peripheral blood or thyroid tissue (not recorded which). Receptors originate from an adult man with Graves' hyperthyroidism.

This clonotype was recorded at least ten times. The gene calls are TRBV20-1 and TRBJ1-6, with D unresolved. This CDR3 contains 12 residues. Trimming stripped 1 base from V and 8 bases from J, with 6 bases between. Looked up from germline, CDR1 is DFQATT and CDR2 is SNEGSKA (reference sequence). In nucleotides, the CDR3 is TGCAGTGCTAGAGGTGTTGATTCACCCCTCCACTTT. Amino acids: CSARGVDSPLHF.

With respect to this clonotype: Being one base from a much bigger clone, this may be a read error. This CDR3 fails to terminate in the conserved phenylalanine or tryptophan, so it likely reflects a read error. This chain joins TRBV12-5 and TRBJ2-5, with a tentative D call TRBD2 (6 bases). Germline loops: CDR1 LGHNT, CDR2 FRNRAP. This CDR3 has 13 residues. The CDR3 nucleotides are TGTGCCAGCAGTTTCCCGGGAGCAGAGACCCAGTACTGC. The encoded protein is CASSFPGAETQYC.

This clonotype was recorded a few times. The chain is built from TRBV19 and TRBJ1-2; D possibly corresponds to TRBD1 (5 bases). Trimming took 3 bases from V and 4 from J, leaving 12 bases between them. In germline, CDR1 is LNHDA, CDR2 SQIVND (reference sequence). The CDR3 has 14 amino acids. The CDR3 DNA sequence: TGTGCCAGTAGTATGGGACCGAGGAGCTATGGCTACACCTTC. Protein product: CASSMGPRSYGYTF.

This clonotype has more than one count but fewer than ten. A read error may explain this, as a much larger clone is one base away. The gene calls are TRBV7-9 and TRBJ2-7, with a weak D call TRBD1 (7 bases). The CDR3 runs to 12 residues. Between the trimmed V and J ends, which lost 11 bases and 6 bases, there was a span of 17 bases. Looked up from germline, CDR1 is SEHNR and CDR2 is FQNEAQ (reference sequence). The CDR3 region is CAGKEGAGEQYF. CDR3 bases: TGTGCCGGCAAGGAGGGGGCAGGCGAGCAGTACTTC.

This clonotype was detected only a few times. This chain joins TRBV5-4 and TRBJ2-5, with 10 bases aligning to TRBD1. Trimming took 5 bases from V and 0 from J; bases not matched to a gene: 7. This CDR3 has 16 amino acids. Germline CDR1 is SGHNT and CDR2 is YYREEE (reference sequence). The CDR3 region has the DNA TGTGCCAGCAGACCCCGGGACAGGGGTCACCAAGAGACCCAGTACTTC. Encoded protein: CASRPRDRGHQETQYF.

This clonotype appeared a few times. The chain uses TRBV10-3 and TRBJ1-5; 9 nucleotides line up with TRBD1. Germline V CDR1 and CDR2: ENHRY, SYGVKD. This CDR3 has 15 amino acids. V dropped 10 bases and J dropped 5; count of bases not matched to a gene: 12. In DNA form, the CDR3 reads TGTGCCAGCAGCCCAATGACAGGGGGGGATCAGCCCCAGCATTTT. Protein product: CASSPMTGGDQPQHF.

This chain joins TRBV15 and TRBJ1-4; D is uncertain. The CDR3 spans 15 residues. Germline V gene lookup returns CDR1 LNHNV and CDR2 YYDKDF (reference sequence). V gave up 0 bases and J gave up 7 bases, with 12 bases separating them. CDR3 sequence (DNA): TGTGCCACCAGCAGAGATTCAAGGCAAGGTGAAAAACTGTTTTTT. This translates into CATSRDSRQGEKLFF.

V gene TRBV11-2 combines with J gene TRBJ1-1; D is undetermined. V lost 1 base, J lost 2 bases, and 14 bases lay in between. The CDR3 extends over 16 amino acids. Germline values: CDR1 SGHAT, CDR2 FQNNGV. CDR3 DNA: TGTGCCAGCAGCTTAGTATCTCAGAGACGAAACACTGAAGCTTTCTTT. Translating it yields CASSLVSQRRNTEAFF.